This T cell receptor (beta chain) was found in a study of post-analysis software for immune sequencing data. Study-wide findings and caveats: Included in a set of about five TRBV segments more frequent in patients than controls were TRBV5-6, TRBV5-1 and TRBV20-1.

TCR beta cDNA libraries had unique molecular identifiers. TCRdb itself ran the PCR reads through MiXCR, one entry per CDR3 protein. The table includes 650,000 to 850,000 distinct CDR3 sequences, 35% to 55% detected once. For this clonotype: Its specificity is unknown.

V was trimmed by 4 bases and J by 1 base, leaving 16 bases between them. The CDR3 totals 16 residues. The germline CDR1 and CDR2 sequences are SNHLY and FYNNEI. Sequencing input: blood. J is TRBJ2-5 and V is TRBV2, with unresolved D. The receptor comes from a girl aged 5 to 17 with multiple sclerosis. The CDR3 DNA is TGTGCCAGCAGTGGACAAGGAGCCCTAATCCAAGAGACCCAGTACTTC. Its protein is CASSGQGALIQETQYF.